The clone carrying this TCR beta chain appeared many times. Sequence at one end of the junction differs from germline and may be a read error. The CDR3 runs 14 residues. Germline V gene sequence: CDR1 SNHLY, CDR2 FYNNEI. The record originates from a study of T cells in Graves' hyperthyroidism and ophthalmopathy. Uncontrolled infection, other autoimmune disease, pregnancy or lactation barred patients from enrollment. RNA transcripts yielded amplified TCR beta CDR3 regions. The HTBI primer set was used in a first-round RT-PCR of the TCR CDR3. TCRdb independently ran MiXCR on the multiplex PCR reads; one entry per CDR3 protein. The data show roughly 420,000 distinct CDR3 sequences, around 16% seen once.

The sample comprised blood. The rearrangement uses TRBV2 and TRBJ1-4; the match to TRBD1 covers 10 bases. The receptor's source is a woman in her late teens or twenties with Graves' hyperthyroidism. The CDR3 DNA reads TGTGCCAGCAGCGAAGACAGGGGGCGTGAAAAACTGTTTTTT. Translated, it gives CASSEDRGREKLFF.